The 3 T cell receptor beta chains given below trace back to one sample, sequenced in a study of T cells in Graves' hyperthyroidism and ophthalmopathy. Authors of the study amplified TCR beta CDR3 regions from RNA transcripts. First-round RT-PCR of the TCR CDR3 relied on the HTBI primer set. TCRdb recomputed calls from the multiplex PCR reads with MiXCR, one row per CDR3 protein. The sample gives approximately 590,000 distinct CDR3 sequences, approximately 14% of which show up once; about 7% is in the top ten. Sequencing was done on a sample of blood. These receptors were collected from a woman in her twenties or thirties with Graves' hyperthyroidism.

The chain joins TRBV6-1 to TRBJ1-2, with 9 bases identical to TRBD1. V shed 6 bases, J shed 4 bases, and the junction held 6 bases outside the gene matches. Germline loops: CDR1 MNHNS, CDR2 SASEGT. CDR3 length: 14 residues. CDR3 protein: CASSSGDRAYGYTF. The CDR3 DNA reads TGTGCCAGCAGCAGCGGGGACAGGGCCTATGGCTACACCTTC.

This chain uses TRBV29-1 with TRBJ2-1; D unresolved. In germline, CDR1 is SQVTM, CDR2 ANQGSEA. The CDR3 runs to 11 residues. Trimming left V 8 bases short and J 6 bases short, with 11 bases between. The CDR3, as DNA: TGCAGCTCCCTGGGTGGCAATGAGCAGTTCTTC. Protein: CSSLGGNEQFF.

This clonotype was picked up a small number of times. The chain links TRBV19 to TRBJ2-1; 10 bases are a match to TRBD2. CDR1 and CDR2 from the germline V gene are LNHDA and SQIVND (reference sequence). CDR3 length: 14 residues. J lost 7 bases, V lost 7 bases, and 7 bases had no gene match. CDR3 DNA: TGTGCCAGTACCCCCAGCGGGAGGGGGAATGAGCAGTTCTTC. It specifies CASTPSGRGNEQFF.